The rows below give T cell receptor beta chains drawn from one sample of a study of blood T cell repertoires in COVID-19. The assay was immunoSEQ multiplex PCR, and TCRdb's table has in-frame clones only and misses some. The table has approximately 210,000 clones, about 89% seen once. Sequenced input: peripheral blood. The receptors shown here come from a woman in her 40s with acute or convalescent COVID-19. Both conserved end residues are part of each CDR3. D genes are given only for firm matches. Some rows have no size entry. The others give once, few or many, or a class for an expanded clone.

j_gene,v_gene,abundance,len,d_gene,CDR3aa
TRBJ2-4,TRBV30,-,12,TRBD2,CAWRNGGDIQYF
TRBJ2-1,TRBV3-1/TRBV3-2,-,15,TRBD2,CASSQGGGGINEQFF
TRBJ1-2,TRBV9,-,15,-,CASGPGGVSNYGYTF
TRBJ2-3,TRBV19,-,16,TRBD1,CASSPQGAQSTDTQYF
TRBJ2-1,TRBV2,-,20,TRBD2,CASTLAVPGLAGSAYNEQFF
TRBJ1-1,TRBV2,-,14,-,CASSAAGRNTEAFF
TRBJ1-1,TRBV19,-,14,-,CASSSGHINTEAFF
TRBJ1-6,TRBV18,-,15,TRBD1,CASSTGQGINSPLHF
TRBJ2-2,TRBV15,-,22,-,CATSRVGRGGWRSDERTGELFF
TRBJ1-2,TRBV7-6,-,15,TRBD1,CASSEGAGQGDGYTF
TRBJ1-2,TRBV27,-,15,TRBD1,CASSGIDRDTYGYTF
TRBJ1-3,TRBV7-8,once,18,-,CASSLEKRTAFSGNTIYF
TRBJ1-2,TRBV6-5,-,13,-,CASSPGVGYGYTF
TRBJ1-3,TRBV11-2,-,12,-,CASSLAGNTIYF
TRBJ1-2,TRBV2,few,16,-,CASSEEAPGLGYGYTF
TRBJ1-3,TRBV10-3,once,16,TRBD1,CAISQDREGLGNTIYF
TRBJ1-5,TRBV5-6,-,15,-,CASSWGRGRGQPQHF
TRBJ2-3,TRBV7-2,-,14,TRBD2,CASRSSGGGNTQYF
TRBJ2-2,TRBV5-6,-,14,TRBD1,CASSTGQGTGELFF
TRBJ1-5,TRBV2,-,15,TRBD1,CASSKRQGASRPQHF
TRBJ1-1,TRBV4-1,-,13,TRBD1,CASSQRTGDEAFF
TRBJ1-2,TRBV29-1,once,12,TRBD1,CSVAGQGDGYTF
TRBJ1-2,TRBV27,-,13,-,CASSFGAGYGYTF
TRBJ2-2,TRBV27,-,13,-,CASSGGNTGELFF
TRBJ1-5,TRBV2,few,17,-,CASSEGTLSYSNQPQHF
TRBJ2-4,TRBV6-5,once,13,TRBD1,CASSSSDRDIQYF
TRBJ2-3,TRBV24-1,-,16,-,CATSDTSEDSPYTQYF
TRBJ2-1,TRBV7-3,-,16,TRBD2,CASSGTASGVNNEQFF
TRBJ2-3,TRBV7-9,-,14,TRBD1,CASSPQGQGGTQYF
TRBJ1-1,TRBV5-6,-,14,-,CASSSPRGGEEAFF
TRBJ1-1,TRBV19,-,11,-,CASTSGFEAFF
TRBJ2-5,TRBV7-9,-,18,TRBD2,CASSLEYRLAGRQETQYF
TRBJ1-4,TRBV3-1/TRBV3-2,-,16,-,CASSQWAGATNEKLFF
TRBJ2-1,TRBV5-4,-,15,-,CASSSSGFSYNEQFF
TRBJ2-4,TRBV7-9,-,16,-,CASSLGVGRRENIQYF
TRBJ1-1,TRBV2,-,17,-,CASSEWRPRKSGTEAFF
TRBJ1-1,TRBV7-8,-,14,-,CASSLVAGNTEAFF
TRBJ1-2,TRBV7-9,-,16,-,CASSISAGGVSLGYTF
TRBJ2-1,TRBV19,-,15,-,CASSSHRSSYNEQFF
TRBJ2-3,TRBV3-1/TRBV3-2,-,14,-,CASSQSHPWDTQYF
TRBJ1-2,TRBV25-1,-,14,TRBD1,CASSELDRGLGYTF
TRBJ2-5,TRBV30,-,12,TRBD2,CAWSGGVETQYF
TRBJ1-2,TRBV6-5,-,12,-,CASTTGRWGYTF
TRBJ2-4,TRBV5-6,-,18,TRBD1,CASSFGTGGSLGGNIQYF
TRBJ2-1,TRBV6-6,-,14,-,CASGGTSSYNEQFF
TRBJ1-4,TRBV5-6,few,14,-,CASSLYATNEKLFF
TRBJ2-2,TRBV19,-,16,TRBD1,CASSTRTGANTGELFF
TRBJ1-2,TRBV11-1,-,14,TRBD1,CASSLGQGIGGYTF
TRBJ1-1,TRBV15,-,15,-,CATSSGQGLNTEAFF
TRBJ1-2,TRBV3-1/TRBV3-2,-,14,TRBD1,CASSQGQYNYGYTF
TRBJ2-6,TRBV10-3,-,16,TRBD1,CAIRTGRGSGANVLTF
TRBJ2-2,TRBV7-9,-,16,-,CASSPRGGSNTGELFF
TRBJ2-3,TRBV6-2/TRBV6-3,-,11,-,CASSYEGTQYF
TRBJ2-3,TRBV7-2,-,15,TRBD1,CASSRDRGRGDTQYF
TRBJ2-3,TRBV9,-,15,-,CASSARAALTDTQYF
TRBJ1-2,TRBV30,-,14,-,CAWSHGRDNYGYTF
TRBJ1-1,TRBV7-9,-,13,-,CASSFDAGGEAFF
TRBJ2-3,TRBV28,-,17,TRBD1,CATTPQGAILLADTQYF
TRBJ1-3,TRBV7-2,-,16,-,CASSLDPGLTGNTIYF
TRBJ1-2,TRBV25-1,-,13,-,CASSPGANYGYTF